The 5 T cell receptor beta chains below all came from one sample that was sequenced in a study of blood T cell repertoires in COVID-19. Here immunoSEQ multiplex PCR was the method, and the copy in TCRdb shows in-frame clones only, minus some. The table includes roughly 85,000 clones, roughly 80% detected once. What was sequenced was peripheral blood. The receptor source for this set is a human donor in a cohort sampled during active COVID-19.

This clone was seen a handful of times. The V and J genes are TRBV9 and TRBJ2-7; TRBD1 might be the D (6 bases). Trimming pared 3 bases from V and 3 bases from J, leaving 13 bases between. Germline CDR1 is SGDLS and CDR2 is YYNGEE. The CDR3 sequence is 14 residues long. The CDR3 loop is CASSAQPGVYEQYF. CDR3 in DNA: TGTGCCAGCAGCGCCCAACCAGGGGTCTACGAGCAGTACTTC.

The CDR3: CASSPGPQGPHGYTF. Here the CDR3 DNA reads TGCGCCAGCAGCCCCGGCCCCCAGGGGCCCCATGGCTACACCTTC. The genes are TRBV5-1 and TRBJ1-2; tentative D call: TRBD1 (6 bases). V was cut by 4 bases and J by 6 bases, with 19 bases left in between. The CDR3 runs 15 residues. Per germline, CDR1 SGHRS and CDR2 YFSETQ.

The genes are TRBV2 and TRBJ2-3; 13 bases agree with TRBD2. Germline trimming cut 5 bases from V and 9 bases from J; bases unmatched to any gene: 5. The CDR3 extends over 14 amino acids. CDR1 SNHLY and CDR2 FYNNEI come from the germline V gene. The CDR3 sequence is CASSKGTSGTTQYF. CDR3 nucleotides: TGTGCCAGCAGTAAGGGGACTAGCGGGACCACGCAGTATTTT. The full variable domain, in which reference TRBV2 and TRBJ2-3 provide the parts outside the CDR3, is EPEVTQTPSHQVTQMGQEVILRCVPISNHLYFYWYRQILGQKVEFLVSFYNNEISEKSEIFDDQFSVERPDGSNFTLKIRSTKLEDSAMYFCASSKGTSGTTQYFGPGTRLTVL.

This clone was counted a few times. The chain employs TRBV4-1 and TRBJ1-3; D is uncertain. The CDR3 is 16 amino acids. CDR1 and CDR2 from the germline V gene are MGHRA and YSYEKL. V was trimmed by 0 bases and J by 0 bases, leaving 9 bases between them. CDR3 amino acids: CASSQDQAYSGNTIYF. As DNA, the CDR3 is TGCGCCAGCAGCCAAGACCAGGCCTACTCTGGAAACACCATATATTTT.

The J gene is TRBJ1-1, the V gene TRBV5-8, with 8 bases aligning to TRBD1. V shed 0 bases and J 1 base; nucleotides not matched to a gene: 8. The CDR3 loop spans 17 amino acids. The germline CDR1 and CDR2 sequences are SGHTS and YDEGEE. The CDR3 here is CASSLVRTGFWNTEAFF. CDR3 in DNA: TGTGCCAGCAGCTTGGTTAGGACAGGGTTTTGGAACACTGAAGCTTTCTTT. Full variable domain (outside the CDR3, taken from reference TRBV5-8 and TRBJ1-1): EAGVTQSPTHLIKTRGQQATLRCSPISGHTSVYWYQQALGLGLQFLLWYDEGEERNRGNFPPRFSGRQFPNYSSELNVNALELEDSALYLCASSLVRTGFWNTEAFFGQGTRLTVV.